This T cell receptor (beta chain) was observed in a study of vaccination and CD4 T cells after COVID-19. Study-wide background: The control cultures got either a CEFX pool, an HIV-1 Nef pool, or no peptide at all. Study-level findings and limits: Median reactive clonotypes, those recognizing SARS-CoV-2, rose from around 20 to 38, not significantly.

The Oncomine TCR Beta short-read assay was applied to DNA of cultured CD4+ T cells. Using its own MiXCR run on the PCR reads, TCRdb lists one record per CDR3 protein. The profile shows some 10,000 distinct CDR3 sequences, around 50% of them singletons. Treatment here: approximately 10-day PBMC culture with coronavirus spike peptide pools or control peptides (ViraFEST assay). Isolation of CD4+ T cells by negative selection took place after around eleven days of culture. Worth noting for this clonotype: Its antigen is currently unknown.

In germline, CDR1 is SEHNR, CDR2 FQNEAQ (reference sequence). This CDR3 has 13 residues. With V trimmed by 5 bases and J by 5 bases, 5 bases remained unmatched. The chain carries TRBV7-9 and TRBJ1-1, with 7 bases lining up with TRBD1. Sequenced: CD4+ T cells from blood, cultured in vitro. The receptor was derived from a human donor who had recovered from COVID-19. CDR3 DNA: TGTGCCAGCAGCCTAGAACAGGGGACTGAAGCTTTCTTT. It codes for CASSLEQGTEAFF.